A single sample gave rise to the 19 T cell receptor beta chains below, sequenced in a study of OX40 agonist ivuxolimab in advanced cancers. Measured with immunoSEQ multiplex PCR; TCRdb has only the in-frame clones, and not every one. The sample lists 95,000 to 100,000 clones; about 86% were seen once. The sequences come from CD4+ or CD8+ T cells sorted from blood, collected in a trial of the OX40 agonist ivuxolimab. These receptors were taken from an adult with an advanced solid tumor such as melanoma, head and neck, liver or kidney cancer.

The gene calls are TRBV6-4 and TRBJ2-1; the D gene is possibly TRBD1 (5 bases). V lost 4 bases and J lost 6, with 13 bases in between. CDR1 and CDR2 (germline): MRHNA, SNTAGT. The CDR3 loop spans 14 amino acids. CDR3 DNA: TGTGCCAGCAGTGTGAAGGCAGGGATCAATGAGCAGTTCTTC. Translating it yields CASSVKAGINEQFF.

The CDR3 DNA follows: TGTGCCTGGGGACAGCGCACCGGCTCGGAGCTGTTTTTT. Translation gives CAWGQRTGSELFF. This chain connects TRBV30 to TRBJ2-2, with D perhaps TRBD1 (6 bases). Germline assignment: CDR1 GTSNPN and CDR2 SVGIG (reference sequence). CDR3 length: 13 amino acids. The V and J ends lost 5 bases and 10 bases respectively, with 17 bases between them.

The V gene is TRBV7-2, the J gene TRBJ1-2; D uncertain. CDR1 is SGHTA and CDR2 is FQGNSA in the germline V gene. The CDR3 runs to 13 residues. Between the trimmed V and J ends, which lost 0 bases and 2 bases, there was a span of 4 bases. CDR3 nucleotides: TGTGCCAGCAGCTTAGCAGAGAACTATGGCTACACCTTC. Encoded protein: CASSLAENYGYTF.

The chain uses TRBV5-6 and TRBJ2-7; no reliable D call. Germline loops: CDR1 SGHDT, CDR2 YYEEEE. V was clipped by 4 bases and J by 6 bases, with 14 bases between them. There are 13 residues in the CDR3. CDR3 loop: CASSPRPGGEQYF. Here the CDR3 DNA reads TGTGCCAGCAGCCCGAGACCGGGTGGCGAGCAGTACTTC.

V and J are TRBV28 and TRBJ1-1, with 7 bases matching TRBD1. This CDR3 spans 17 amino acids. The ends lost 3 bases at V and 0 bases at J; junction bases unmatched: 10. Germline V gene sequence: CDR1 MDHEN, CDR2 SYDVKM. CDR3 in DNA: TGTGCCAGCAGTTTGACCTCCGGGACAGCAGTGAACACTGAAGCTTTCTTT. This sequence encodes CASSLTSGTAVNTEAFF. The entire variable domain, with the rest obtained from reference TRBV28 and TRBJ1-1, is as follows: DVKVTQSSRYLVKRTGEKVFLECVQDMDHENMFWYRQDPGLGLRLIYFSYDVKMKEKGDIPEGYSVSREKKERFSLILESASTNQTSMYLCASSLTSGTAVNTEAFFGQGTRLTVV.

The chain uses TRBV19 and TRBJ2-5; 7 bases are shared with TRBD2. CDR1 is LNHDA, CDR2 SQIVND, per germline (reference sequence). The CDR3 is made up of 14 amino acids. J lost 5 bases, V lost 3 bases, and 6 bases had no gene match. The CDR3 spells CASSIGLGRETQYF. The CDR3 bases are TGTGCCAGTAGTATCGGACTAGGTAGGGAGACCCAGTACTTC.

This chain joins TRBV19 and TRBJ2-4; a possible D gene is TRBD2 (7 bases). The CDR3 runs to 17 residues. Trimming left V 5 bases short and J 0 bases short, with 17 bases between. Germline V gene data show CDR1 as LNHDA and CDR2 as SQIVND (reference sequence). The CDR3 loop is CASSAEGGRLAKNIQYF. In DNA, the CDR3 is TGTGCCAGTAGTGCGGAGGGGGGGAGACTAGCCAAAAACATTCAGTACTTC.

V usage is TRBV4-2 and J usage is TRBJ2-7, with unresolved D. This CDR3 comprises 14 residues. Germline values: CDR1 LGHNA, CDR2 YNFKEQ. Trimming cost V 0 bases and J 6 bases, with 12 bases left between them. CDR3 residues: CASSQDRQAGEQYF. The CDR3 nucleotides read TGTGCCAGCAGCCAAGATAGGCAGGCCGGCGAGCAGTACTTC.

The chain recombines TRBV5-6 with TRBJ1-2, with D unresolved. The germline V gene has CDR1 SGHDT and CDR2 YYEEEE. The CDR3 has 12 residues. The germline V and J ends were trimmed by 5 bases and 7 bases, with 12 bases remaining between them. CDR3: CASRVGMSGYTF. The CDR3 DNA is TGTGCCAGCAGGGTAGGAATGAGTGGCTACACCTTC.

This chain joins TRBV12-5 and TRBJ2-1; TRBD1 or TRBD2 may be the D gene (5 bases each). From germline, CDR1 is LGHNT and CDR2 FRNRAP. The CDR3 runs 13 residues. Trimming took 6 bases from V and 5 from J, leaving 11 bases between them. The CDR3 protein is CASGLGTDNEQFF. For the CDR3, the DNA is TGTGCTAGTGGATTAGGGACGGACAATGAGCAGTTCTTC.

The chain recombines TRBV28 with TRBJ1-5, with a possible D match to TRBD1 (6 bases). The CDR3 spans 16 residues. The germline V gene encodes CDR1 MDHEN and CDR2 SYDVKM. Trimming took off 5 bases at V and 1 base at J, with 15 bases between the two ends. In DNA form, the CDR3 reads TGTGCCAGCAGTCCCTCAGGGGAGGGAAGCAATCAGCCCCAGCATTTT. This encodes CASSPSGEGSNQPQHF.

This chain joins TRBV11-2 and TRBJ2-1; D may be TRBD1 (6 bases). CDR1 SGHAT and CDR2 FQNNGV come from the germline V gene. This CDR3 spans 16 amino acids. The germline V and J ends were trimmed by 7 bases and 2 bases, with 18 bases remaining between them. CDR3 bases: TGTGCCAGCACCCTGGGACACAGTTATACCTACAATGAGCAGTTCTTC. The encoded protein is CASTLGHSYTYNEQFF.

The chain carries TRBV28 and TRBJ1-5; D ambiguous. Germline V gives CDR1 MDHEN, CDR2 SYDVKM. Deletions cut 2 bases from V and 2 bases from J, with 7 bases between. This CDR3 spans 14 amino acids. The CDR3, as DNA: TGTGCCAGCAGTTTAATTCGAGGCAATCAGCCCCAGCATTTT. This codes for CASSLIRGNQPQHF.

This chain connects TRBV28 to TRBJ2-6, with D unclear. Trimming pared 3 bases from V and 0 bases from J, leaving 6 bases between. The CDR3 consists of 15 residues. Germline CDR1 MDHEN, CDR2 SYDVKM. CDR3 coding DNA: TGTGCCAGCAGTTTTTTGCCCTCTGGGGCCAACGTCCTGACTTTC. Its protein product is CASSFLPSGANVLTF.

In this sample, this clone turned up once. The chain has TRBV6-5 and TRBJ2-3; possible D gene TRBD2, 5 bases. V shed 0 bases and J shed 5 bases, with 9 bases lying between them. There are 14 residues in the CDR3. Per the germline V gene, CDR1 is MNHEY and CDR2 is SVGAGI. CDR3 DNA sequence: TGTGCCAGCAGTTACTCGGTCCGGGGAGATACGCAGTATTTT. The encoded protein is CASSYSVRGDTQYF.

This chain connects TRBV9 to TRBJ1-3; D remains ambiguous. The CDR3 runs 17 residues. Trimming removed 0 bases at V and 0 bases at J, with 13 bases between. Germline loops: CDR1 SGDLS, CDR2 YYNGEE. As DNA, the CDR3 is TGTGCCAGCAGCGTAGTACCCGATGGCACCTCTGGAAACACCATATATTTT. Translation: CASSVVPDGTSGNTIYF.

The V and J genes are TRBV10-1 and TRBJ2-1; no clear D gene. Trimming shortened V by 11 bases and J by 8 bases, and 13 bases separated the two germline ends. The CDR3 has 11 residues. CDR1 is WNHNN, CDR2 SYGVQD, per germline (reference sequence). CDR3 residues: CAPGPSHEQFF. The CDR3 nucleotides are TGCGCCCCGGGCCCGAGCCATGAGCAGTTCTTC.

The V and J genes are TRBV9 and TRBJ2-7; weak D call: TRBD2 (6 bases). The germline V gene has CDR1 SGDLS and CDR2 YYNGEE. V gave up 0 bases and J gave up 0 bases, with 10 bases separating them. The CDR3 covers 15 residues. CDR3 sequence reads: CASSVVADLSYEQYF. The CDR3 DNA reads as TGTGCCAGCAGCGTAGTAGCGGACCTCTCCTACGAGCAGTACTTC.

This chain connects TRBV29-1 to TRBJ2-5, with 12 bases that match TRBD1. V lost 7 bases to trimming and J lost 4 bases; unmatched junction nucleotides: 4. Germline CDR1 and CDR2: SQVTM and ANQGSEA. The CDR3 consists of 13 residues. CDR3 in amino acids: CSEGQGALETQYF. The DNA of the CDR3 is TGCAGCGAGGGACAGGGGGCTTTAGAGACCCAGTACTTC.